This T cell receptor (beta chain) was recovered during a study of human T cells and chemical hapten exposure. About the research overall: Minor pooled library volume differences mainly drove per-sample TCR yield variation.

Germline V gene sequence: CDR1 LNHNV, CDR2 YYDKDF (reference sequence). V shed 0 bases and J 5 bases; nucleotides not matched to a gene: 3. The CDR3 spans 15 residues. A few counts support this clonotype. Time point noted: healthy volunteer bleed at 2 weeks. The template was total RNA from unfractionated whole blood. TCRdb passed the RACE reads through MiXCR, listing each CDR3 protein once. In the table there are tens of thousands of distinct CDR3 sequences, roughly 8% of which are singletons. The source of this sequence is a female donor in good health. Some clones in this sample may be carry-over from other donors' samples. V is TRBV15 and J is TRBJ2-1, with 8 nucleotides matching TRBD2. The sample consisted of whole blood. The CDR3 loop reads CATSRDTSGNNEQFF. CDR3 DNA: TGTGCCACCAGCAGAGATACTAGCGGTAACAATGAGCAGTTCTTC.